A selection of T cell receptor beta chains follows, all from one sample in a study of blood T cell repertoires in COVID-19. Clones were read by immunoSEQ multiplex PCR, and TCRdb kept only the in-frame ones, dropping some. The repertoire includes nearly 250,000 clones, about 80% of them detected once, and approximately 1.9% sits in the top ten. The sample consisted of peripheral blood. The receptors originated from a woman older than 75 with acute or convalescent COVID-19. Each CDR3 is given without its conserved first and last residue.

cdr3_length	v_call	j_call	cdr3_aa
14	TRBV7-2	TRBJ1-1	ASSLRQAILNTEAF
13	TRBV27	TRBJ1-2	ASSLTFSQNYGYT
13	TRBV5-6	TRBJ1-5	ASSFGPNSNQPQH
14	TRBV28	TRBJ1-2	ASSSYAAGQNYGYT
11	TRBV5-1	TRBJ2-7	ASSLGLAGVLY
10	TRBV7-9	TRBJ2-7	ASSHGSYEQY
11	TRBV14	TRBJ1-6	ASSPRGNSPLH
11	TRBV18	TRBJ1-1	ASSVQGNTEAF
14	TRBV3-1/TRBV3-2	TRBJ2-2	ASSRTSGGNTGELF
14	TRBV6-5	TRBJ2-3	ASSYSSSSSTDTQY
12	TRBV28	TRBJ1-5	ASSKRQANQPQH
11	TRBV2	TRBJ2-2	ASRRTVTGELF
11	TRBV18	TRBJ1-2	ASSPQGYYGYT
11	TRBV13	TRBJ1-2	ASSTGTGDGYT
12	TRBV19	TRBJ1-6	ASTRDRGNSPLH
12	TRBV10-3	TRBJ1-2	AIRGTGAGYGYT
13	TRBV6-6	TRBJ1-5	ASSLQGSNNQPQH
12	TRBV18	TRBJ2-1	ASSPLGLSYEQF
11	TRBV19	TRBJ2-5	ASKPTGSETQY
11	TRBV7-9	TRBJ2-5	ASSLAGGETQY
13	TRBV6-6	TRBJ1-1	ASSYGGQANTEAF
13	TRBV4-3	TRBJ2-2	ASSRESGMTGELF
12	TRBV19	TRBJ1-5	ASSIAGSNQPQH
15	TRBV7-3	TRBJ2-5	ASSLTVSGGAQETQY
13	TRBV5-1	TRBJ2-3	ASSLRGKSTDTQY
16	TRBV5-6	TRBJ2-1	ASSSRTSGITPLNEQF
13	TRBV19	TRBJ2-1	ASEPGQGARYEQF
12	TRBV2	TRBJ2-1	ASRGANLYNEQF